The sequence of this T cell receptor beta chain was determined in a study of a mutant IDH1 vaccine in newly diagnosed glioma. About the study: First vaccine doses came 4-6 weeks after radiotherapy alone, or with temozolomide cycles. Most patients had received both radiotherapy and temozolomide, the prior options being radiotherapy, temozolomide, or both.

After removal of 6 bases from V and 4 bases from J, the junction contained 12 bases not matched to a gene. The CDR3 sequence is 18 residues long. CDR1 and CDR2 (germline): MNHEY, SMNVEV (reference sequence). Points from the study as a whole: Of all patients, 93.3% showed vaccine-induced immune responses.

The time point was: week 11, during vaccination. Vaccination comprised doses that each held 300 ug of mutant IDH1 20-mer peptide, plus topical imiquimod. Astrocytomas found in donors were new, WHO grade 3 or 4, IDH1-mutant and ATRX-lost. Remarks on this clone: Its antigen is still unknown.

Some clones are missing from TCRdb's copy, which holds only in-frame ones; the method was immunoSEQ multiplex PCR. This sample yields 100,000 to 150,000 clones, of which around four fifths are seen a single time; around 5.5% belongs to the top ten. This clonotype originated in a man between 35 and 55 years old with glioma. The chain has TRBV27 and TRBJ1-6; 10 bases match TRBD1. The specimen was PBMCs, collected from a glioma patient whose treatment included an IDH1 peptide vaccine. CDR3 DNA: TGTGCCAGCAGACGGGACAGGGGCAGCGGGCGGTATAATTCACCCCTCCACTTT. It yields the protein CASRRDRGSGRYNSPLHF.